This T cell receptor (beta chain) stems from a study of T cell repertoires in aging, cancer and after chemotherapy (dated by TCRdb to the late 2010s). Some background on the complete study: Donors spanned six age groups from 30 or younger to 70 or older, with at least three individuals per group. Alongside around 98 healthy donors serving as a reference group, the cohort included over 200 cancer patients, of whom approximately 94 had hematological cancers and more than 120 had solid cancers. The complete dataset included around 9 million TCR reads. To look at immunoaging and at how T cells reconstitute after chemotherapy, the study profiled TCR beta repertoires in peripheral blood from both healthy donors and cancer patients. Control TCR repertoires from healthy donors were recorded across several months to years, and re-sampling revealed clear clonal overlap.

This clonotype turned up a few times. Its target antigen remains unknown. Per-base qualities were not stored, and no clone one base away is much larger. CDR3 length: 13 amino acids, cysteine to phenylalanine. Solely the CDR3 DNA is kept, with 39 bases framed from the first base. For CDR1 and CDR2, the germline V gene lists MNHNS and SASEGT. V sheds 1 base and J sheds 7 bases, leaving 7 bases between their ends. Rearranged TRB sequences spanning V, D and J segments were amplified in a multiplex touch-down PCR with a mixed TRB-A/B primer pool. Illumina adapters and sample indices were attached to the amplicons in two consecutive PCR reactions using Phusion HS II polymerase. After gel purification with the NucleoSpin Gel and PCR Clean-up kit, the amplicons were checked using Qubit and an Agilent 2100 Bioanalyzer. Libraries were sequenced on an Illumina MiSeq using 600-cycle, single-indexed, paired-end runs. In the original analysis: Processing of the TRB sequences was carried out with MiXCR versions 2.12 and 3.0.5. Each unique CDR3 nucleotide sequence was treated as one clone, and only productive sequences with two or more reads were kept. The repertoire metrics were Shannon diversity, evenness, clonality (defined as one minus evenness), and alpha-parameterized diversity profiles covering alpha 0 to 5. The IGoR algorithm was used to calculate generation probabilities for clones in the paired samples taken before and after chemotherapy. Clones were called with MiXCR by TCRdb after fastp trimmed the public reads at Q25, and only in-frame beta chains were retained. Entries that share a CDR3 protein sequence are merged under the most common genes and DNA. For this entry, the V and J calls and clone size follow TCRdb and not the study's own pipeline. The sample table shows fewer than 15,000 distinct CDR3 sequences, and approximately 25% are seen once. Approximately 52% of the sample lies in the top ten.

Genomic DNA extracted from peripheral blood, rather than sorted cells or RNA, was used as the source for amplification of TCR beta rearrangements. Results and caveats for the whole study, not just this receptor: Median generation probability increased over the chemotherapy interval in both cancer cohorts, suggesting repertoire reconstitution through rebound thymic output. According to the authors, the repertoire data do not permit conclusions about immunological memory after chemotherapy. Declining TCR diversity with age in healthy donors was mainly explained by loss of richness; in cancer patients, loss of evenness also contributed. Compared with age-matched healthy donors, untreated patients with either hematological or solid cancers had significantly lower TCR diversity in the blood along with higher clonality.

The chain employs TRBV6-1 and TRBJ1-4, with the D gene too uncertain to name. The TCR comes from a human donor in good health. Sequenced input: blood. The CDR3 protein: CASSEDRLEKLFF. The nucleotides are TGTGCCAGCAGTGAAGATAGACTTGAAAAACTGTTTTTT.